The entry below gives a single T cell receptor beta chain sequence along with its context. This specimen comes from a study of control samples from healthy donors and cancer patients. The germline V gene encodes CDR1 MDHEN and CDR2 SYDVKM. CDR3 size: 13 residues. V gave up 6 bases and J gave up 5 bases, with 13 bases separating them. Using immunoSEQ multiplex PCR, the repertoire was profiled, and TCRdb retains in-frame clones only, with some absent. This table has around 6,000 clones, 55% to 85% appearing once. This sequence joins TRBV28 and TRBJ1-2; D remains unclear. Sample: formalin-fixed, paraffin-embedded tissue. This TCR was recovered from a male donor with melanoma. CDR3 amino acids: CASSRPQKYGYTF. CDR3 coding DNA: TGTGCCAGCAGCCGTCCTCAAAAATATGGCTACACCTTC.